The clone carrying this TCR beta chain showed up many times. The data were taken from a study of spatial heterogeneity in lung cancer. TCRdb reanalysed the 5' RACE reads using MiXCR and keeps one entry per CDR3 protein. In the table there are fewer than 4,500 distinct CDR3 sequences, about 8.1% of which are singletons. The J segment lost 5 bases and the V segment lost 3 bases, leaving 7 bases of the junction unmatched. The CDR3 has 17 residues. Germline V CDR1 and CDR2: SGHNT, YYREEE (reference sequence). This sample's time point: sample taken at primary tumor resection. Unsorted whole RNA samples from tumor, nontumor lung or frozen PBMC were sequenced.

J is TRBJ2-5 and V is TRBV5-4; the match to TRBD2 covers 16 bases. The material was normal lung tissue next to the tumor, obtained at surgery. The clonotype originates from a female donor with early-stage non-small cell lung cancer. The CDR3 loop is CASSSGTSGGGLETQYF. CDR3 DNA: TGTGCCAGCAGCTCCGGGACTAGCGGGGGGGGTTTGGAGACCCAGTACTTC. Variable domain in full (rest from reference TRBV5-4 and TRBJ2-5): ETGVTQSPTHLIKTRGQQVTLRCSSQSGHNTVSWYQQALGQGPQFIFQYYREEENGRGNFPPRFSGLQFPNYSSELNVNALELDDSALYLCASSSGTSGGGLETQYFGPGTRLLVL.